These 2 T cell receptor beta chains share one sample of origin, sequenced in a study of blood T cell repertoires in COVID-19. Profiled with immunoSEQ multiplex PCR; TCRdb holds only in-frame clones, not every one. The table shows 310,000 or so clones, with 90% occurring only once. Sample: PBMCs or T cells enriched from blood (not recorded which). The receptors stem from a woman aged 25 to 39 who had recovered from COVID-19.

The chain has TRBV12-3 or TRBV12-4 and TRBJ1-2; 7 bases fit TRBD1. V was pared by 5 bases and J by 7 bases, with 7 bases of the junction left unmatched. The CDR3 has 13 residues. The CDR3 here is CASSTRQGGGYTF. As DNA, the CDR3 is TGTGCCAGCAGTACCCGACAGGGAGGTGGCTACACCTTC.

This clone was seen just once. The CDR3: CSVLLGDKPYEQYF. Here the CDR3 DNA reads TGCAGCGTTCTCCTGGGTGACAAGCCCTACGAGCAGTACTTC. V is TRBV29-1 and J is TRBJ2-7; unclear D gene. The CDR3 is 14 amino acids. In germline, CDR1 is SQVTM, CDR2 ANQGSEA. V shed 5 bases and J shed 2 bases, with 16 bases lying between them.